This T cell receptor beta chain comes out of a study of T-cell memory formation after mild COVID-19. Whole-study results and caveats: Clones which contracted sat mainly in CM and EM if CD4+, and in EMRA if CD8+.

CDR3 length: 13 residues. The V end lost 4 bases, the J end lost 6 bases, and 13 bases lay between the germline ends. CDR1 and CDR2 from the germline V gene are ENHRY and SYGVKD. This clonotype was seen a few times. Its cognate antigen is unknown. After 5'RACE with constant-segment primers, TCR alpha and TCR beta cDNA libraries carrying sample barcodes and UMIs were obtained. Each CDR3 protein is one row after TCRdb ran MiXCR on the 5' RACE reads. The sample shows some 330,000 distinct CDR3 sequences, around a fifth of them seen only once. This clonotype was obtained from an adult woman who had mild COVID-19 (a few samples of this study predate the infection). Cell type and time point are not known. The sequenced material came from PBMCs or a T cell subset sorted from them (not recorded which). J is TRBJ2-7 and V is TRBV10-3; D gene uncertain. The CDR3 protein is CAISVGRASEQYF. The DNA for the CDR3 is TGTGCCATCAGTGTCGGGCGCGCCTCCGAGCAGTACTTC.